The source of this TCR beta chain is a study of sequential checkpoint blockade in melanoma (dated by TCRdb to between 2018 and 2021). Background for the entire study: In a 1:1 randomization, patients received either first-line nivolumab then ipilimumab (arm A) or ipilimumab then nivolumab (arm B). The same lesion was the source of around 80% of the matched pre- and post-treatment tumor biopsy pairs. Matched tumor biopsies were taken from roughly 22 patients before treatment and at week 13, after single-agent nivolumab (arm A) or ipilimumab (arm B). Maintenance nivolumab was given following each of the two trial sequences. TCRbeta immunosequencing was performed on DNA from roughly 90 pretreatment melanoma tumor samples. The full study reports these points: Tumor T-cell fraction and clonality were found to correlate with PD-L1 staining and CD8+ T-cell counts but not with mutational load. Validation of the response-prediction model combining TCR metrics and mutation burden is needed in larger, independent patient cohorts. Among patients in arm A, the nivolumab-first arm, pretreatment tumor TIL clonality was associated with response (P = .04). Achieving clinical benefit was about 30 times more likely for patients whose tumor T-cell fraction and clonality increased by week 13. Small sample sizes and reduced statistical power limited the analyses of tumor T-cell fraction within each arm.

Sequences GTSNPN (CDR1) and SVGIG (CDR2) are obtained from the germline V gene (reference sequence). From the cysteine up to the phenylalanine, the CDR3 has a length of 14 residues. The only DNA kept is the CDR3, 42 bases in frame from the first base. Relative to germline, V is missing 0 bases and J is missing 2 bases, with 3 bases of the junction outside any gene match. About this clone itself: Its antigen is not yet known. There are no base qualities to consult, and no much larger clone falls within one base.

The treatment or condition label here, explained by the study, means: randomized to nivolumab then ipilimumab (arm A) or the reverse (arm B). Prior DNA-damaging chemotherapy had not been received by any trial patient. The samples were obtained from melanoma patients enrolled in CheckMate 064, an open-label, randomized phase II trial testing sequential checkpoint blockade. Genomic DNA from formalin-fixed paraffin-embedded (FFPE) tissue samples served as the input for tumor TCR sequencing. The immunoSEQ Assay was used to immunosequence TCRbeta CDR3 regions from genomic DNA. Prior to high-throughput sequencing, genomic DNA was amplified by bias-controlled multiplex PCR. Per the authors' processing: To quantify the absolute abundance of each unique TCRbeta CDR3 region, the sequences were collapsed and filtered. Clonality, defined as 1 minus Pielou's evenness, was calculated using productive rearrangements only. To compute tumor T-cell fraction, TCRbeta template counts were normalized to usable DNA, with usable DNA estimated from several housekeeping genes. A previously published method was used to identify clones with significantly greater frequencies in on-treatment samples than in baseline samples. TCRdb carries this immuneACCESS record with in-frame sequences only. Its versions omit some clonotypes, under half of them owing to an unresolved V gene in the studies checked, with the rest unexplained. The DNA gave D and trimming, while V, J and clone size come from that table. The sample table shows about 18,000 clones, and 65% to 85% are seen once. The ten largest clones take up around 4.9% of the sample.

The sequence was collected from a human donor with melanoma. Sequenced material: tumor tissue (inferred from file names), taken from a patient given nivolumab and ipilimumab in sequence. The sequence links TRBV30 to TRBJ2-7; TRBD1 matches 8 bases in the middle. The CDR3 region: CAWSVSGGPYEQYF. The nucleotides are TGTGCCTGGAGTGTCTCAGGGGGCCCCTACGAGCAGTACTTC.